These 29 T cell receptor beta chains were all obtained from the same sample, sequenced in a study of shared clonotypes between healthy human individuals. Profiling relied on immunoSEQ multiplex PCR, and the TCRdb table lists in-frame clones only, not all of them. The table includes about 1 million clones, approximately 76% detected once. The sequenced sample was memory CD4+ T cells sorted from blood. Noted subset: CD45RA-negative fraction. The receptors originated from a man between 18 and 29 years old in good health.

The chain is built from TRBV27 and TRBJ2-7, with D possibly being TRBD2 (5 bases). The length of the CDR3 is 14 residues. Trimming left V 0 bases short and J 3 bases short, with 9 bases between. Germline V gives CDR1 MNHEY, CDR2 SMNVEV (reference sequence). The CDR3 DNA is TGTGCCAGCAGTTTATCTGTTGCGGGCTACGAGCAGTACTTC. Its translation is CASSLSVAGYEQYF.

This clone appeared a single time. The V gene is TRBV27, the J gene TRBJ2-5; D is unresolved. The V end was cut by 5 bases, the J end by 6 bases, with 10 bases between. The CDR3 sequence is 12 residues long. Per germline, CDR1 MNHEY and CDR2 SMNVEV (reference sequence). The DNA for the CDR3 is TGTGCCAGCAGTCCATCCGGACAGACCCAGTACTTC. Protein: CASSPSGQTQYF.

As concerns this clone: Within the sample, other DNA sequences also encode this same CDR3. V is TRBV5-5 and J is TRBJ1-5; D is uncertain. Germline CDR1 and CDR2: SGHKS and YYEKEE (reference sequence). Between the trimmed V and J ends, which lost 0 bases and 0 bases, there was a span of 7 bases. The CDR3 covers 15 residues. This CDR3 is CASSLEGYSNQPQHF. The CDR3 DNA sequence: TGTGCCAGCAGCTTGGAGGGTTATAGCAATCAGCCCCAGCATTTT.

This clone showed up just a few times. The V and J genes are TRBV7-9 and TRBJ2-3; no reliable D call. The CDR3 length is 12 residues. The ends were cut back, 2 bases at V and 4 bases at J, with 4 bases in the middle. Germline CDR1 reads SEHNR; CDR2 reads FQNEAQ (reference sequence). The CDR3 DNA reads as TGTGCCAGCAGCTTAACGGCAGATACGCAGTATTTT. This gives the protein CASSLTADTQYF.

The rearrangement uses TRBV7-2 and TRBJ2-7, with D uncertain. Germline V gene data show CDR1 as SGHTA and CDR2 as FQGNSA. The CDR3 extends over 16 amino acids. V lost 9 bases and J lost 0, with 21 bases in between. CDR3: CASALMGLRTSYEQYF. The CDR3, as DNA: TGTGCCAGTGCCTTAATGGGTCTCAGGACCTCCTACGAGCAGTACTTC.

The rearrangement links TRBV6-5 to TRBJ2-6, with D maybe TRBD1 (5 bases). Deletions cut 1 base from V and 0 bases from J, with 7 bases between. Germline V CDR1 and CDR2: MNHEY, SVGAGI. The CDR3 consists of 16 residues. The CDR3 sequence: CASSYLTVSGANVLTF. Written as DNA, the CDR3 is TGTGCCAGCAGTTACTTGACAGTCTCTGGGGCCAACGTCCTGACTTTC.

The V gene is TRBV30, the J gene TRBJ2-7, with D perhaps matching TRBD2 (6 bases). Germline V gene sequence: CDR1 GTSNPN, CDR2 SVGIG (reference sequence). This CDR3 has 13 residues. The germline V and J ends were trimmed by 2 bases and 2 bases, with 10 bases remaining between them. Written as DNA, the CDR3 is TGTGCCTGGAGTCGCGGGATCACCTACGAGCAGTACTTC. Translated, it gives CAWSRGITYEQYF.

The chain combines TRBV14 with TRBJ2-3; 10 bases map to TRBD2. The V and J ends lost 4 bases and 1 base, in that order; junction bases with no gene match: 5. The CDR3 runs to 16 residues. Germline-derived CDR1 and CDR2 are SGHDN and FVKESK. The CDR3 reads CASSPRTSGGTDTQYF. The CDR3 DNA is TGTGCCAGCAGCCCGAGGACTAGCGGCGGCACAGATACGCAGTATTTT.

The J gene is TRBJ2-1, the V gene TRBV10-3, with 9 bases that match TRBD1. The CDR3 covers 15 residues. From germline, CDR1 is ENHRY and CDR2 SYGVKD. The V and J ends lost 3 bases and 8 bases, in that order; junction bases with no gene match: 8. CDR3 coding DNA: TGTGCCATCAGTGAACCGGGACAGGGTGGAGATGAGCAGTTCTTC. Residues: CAISEPGQGGDEQFF.

This clone was recorded many times. V gene TRBV5-8 combines with J gene TRBJ2-3, with 9 bases fitting TRBD1. This CDR3 has 18 residues. V lost 1 base to trimming and J lost 5 bases; unmatched junction nucleotides: 14. Germline lookup yields CDR1 SGHTS and CDR2 YDEGEE. The CDR3 DNA is TGTGCCAGCAGCTTGTATGTTAGTGGGGTGACAGGGGGAGATACGCAGTATTTT. Encoded protein: CASSLYVSGVTGGDTQYF.

The rearrangement links TRBV5-8 to TRBJ2-5; tentatively, D is TRBD2 (6 bases). Deletions cut 0 bases from V and 2 bases from J, with 17 bases between. The CDR3 sequence is 17 residues long. Germline V gene data show CDR1 as SGHTS and CDR2 as YDEGEE. CDR3 sequence: CASSLEGLPQRQETQYF. The CDR3 region has the DNA TGTGCCAGCAGCTTGGAAGGACTACCCCAGAGGCAAGAGACCCAGTACTTC.

This rearrangement joins TRBV6-6 to TRBJ1-2; D unclear. Germline V gene sequence: CDR1 MNHNY, CDR2 SVGAGI (reference sequence). Between the trimmed V and J ends, which lost 6 bases and 3 bases, there was a span of 11 bases. There are 13 residues in the CDR3. DNA for the CDR3: TGTGCCAGCAGCCTAGACACTTACTATGGCTACACCTTC. It specifies CASSLDTYYGYTF.

This clone was seen a handful of times. This sequence joins TRBV19 and TRBJ1-1; D possibly corresponds to TRBD1 (5 bases). From germline, CDR1 is LNHDA and CDR2 SQIVND (reference sequence). V lost 5 bases to trimming and J lost 5 bases, with 12 bases between them. The CDR3 spans 13 residues. The DNA of the CDR3 is TGTGCCAGTAGTTCCCCCTCAGGGACTGAAGCTTTCTTT. Its translation: CASSSPSGTEAFF.

This clone was detected once. The chain employs TRBV7-2 and TRBJ1-1; D gene unclear. The germline V and J ends were trimmed by 2 bases and 7 bases, with 8 bases remaining between them. Looked up from germline, CDR1 is SGHTA and CDR2 is FQGNSA. The CDR3 is made up of 12 amino acids. Here the CDR3 reads CASSLSGREAFF. CDR3 coding DNA: TGTGCCAGCAGCTTATCAGGTCGTGAAGCTTTCTTT.

This clone was seen only a few times. The chain couples TRBV10-1 to TRBJ2-7; tentatively, D is TRBD1 or TRBD2 (5 bases each). This CDR3 contains 12 residues. Germline values: CDR1 WNHNN, CDR2 SYGVQD (reference sequence). The ends were cut back, 10 bases at V and 3 bases at J, with 13 bases in the middle. The CDR3 DNA is TGCGCCACCCAGGGAAGCGGCTACGAGCAGTACTTC. The encoded protein is CATQGSGYEQYF.

This clone showed up just a few times. The chain combines TRBV6-1 with TRBJ1-1; D ambiguous. The CDR3 runs 16 residues. V was pared by 2 bases and J by 1 base, with 14 bases between. CDR1 is MNHNS and CDR2 is SASEGT in the germline V gene. The CDR3 spells CASSEKSPGGNTEAFF. The DNA of the CDR3 is TGTGCCAGCAGTGAAAAATCGCCAGGAGGGAACACTGAAGCTTTCTTT.

The chain couples TRBV2 to TRBJ2-2, with 9 bases aligning to TRBD1. From germline, CDR1 is SNHLY and CDR2 FYNNEI. V gave up 8 bases and J gave up 0 bases; unmatched junction bases: 1. There are 14 residues in the CDR3. CDR3 coding DNA: TGTGCCAGCCGGGACAGGGCGAACACCGGGGAGCTGTTTTTT. Protein sequence: CASRDRANTGELFF.

The V gene is TRBV6-1, the J gene TRBJ2-4; TRBD1 is a possible D gene (7 bases). The CDR3 has 13 amino acids. Between the trimmed V and J ends, which lost 6 bases and 7 bases, there was a span of 13 bases. CDR1 is MNHNS, CDR2 SASEGT, per germline. CDR3 in amino acids: CASREAGGNIQYF. The CDR3 DNA is TGTGCCAGCAGGGAGGCAGGGGGGAACATTCAGTACTTC.

J is TRBJ1-1 and V is TRBV20-1; D perhaps matches TRBD1 (6 bases). V shed 7 bases and J shed 9 bases, with 12 bases lying between them. The CDR3 has 10 amino acids. CDR1 is DFQATT, CDR2 SNEGSKA, per germline (reference sequence). The CDR3 DNA reads TGCAGTGTAGCAGGGGCCAAAGCTTTCTTT. Protein product: CSVAGAKAFF.

CDR3 sequence: CASTDPPTVGLWDTQYF. For the CDR3, the DNA is TGTGCCAGCACCGATCCCCCGACTGTGGGGCTTTGGGATACGCAGTATTTT. The chain recombines TRBV7-9 with TRBJ2-3, with TRBD1 as a possible D gene (5 bases). V was pared by 7 bases and J by 6 bases, with 26 bases between. The germline CDR1 and CDR2 sequences are SEHNR and FQNEAQ (reference sequence). The CDR3 runs 17 residues. Supplemented by reference TRBV7-9 and TRBJ2-3, the full variable domain reads DTGVSQNPRHKITKRGQNVTFRCDPISEHNRLYWYRQTLGQGPEFLTYFQNEAQLEKSRLLSDRFSAERPKGSFSTLEIQRTEQGDSAMYLCASTDPPTVGLWDTQYFGPGTRLTVL.

The chain has TRBV6-1 and TRBJ1-2, with unresolved D. The CDR3 is 14 residues long. Germline lookup yields CDR1 MNHNS and CDR2 SASEGT. The germline V and J ends were trimmed by 8 bases and 2 bases, with 15 bases remaining between them. Here the CDR3 DNA reads TGTGCCAGCCTTGCCGGGCCGGGCAACTATGGCTACACCTTC. Translating it yields CASLAGPGNYGYTF.

The chain combines TRBV7-3 with TRBJ1-3; D unresolved. The CDR3 runs 13 residues. V lost 5 bases, J lost 3 bases, and 8 bases lay in between. Germline-derived CDR1 and CDR2 are SGHTA and FQGTGA. Here the CDR3 reads CASSHLDGNTIYF. In nucleotides, the CDR3 is TGTGCCAGCAGCCACCTCGATGGAAACACCATATATTTT.

The chain is built from TRBV19 and TRBJ2-6; maybe TRBD2 (7 bases). The CDR3 is made up of 16 amino acids. CDR1 and CDR2 (germline): LNHDA, SQIVND (reference sequence). Trimming removed 6 bases from V and 0 bases from J, with 12 bases in between. CDR3 nucleotides: TGTGCCAGTAGGGGGGGGCCCCACTCTGGGGCCAACGTCCTGACTTTC. Translating gives CASRGGPHSGANVLTF. Drawing the rest from reference TRBV19 and TRBJ2-6, the complete variable domain is DGGITQSPKYLFRKEGQNVTLSCEQNLNHDAMYWYRQDPGQGLRLIYYSQIVNDFQKGDIAEGYSVSREKKESFPLTVTSAQKNPTAFYLCASRGGPHSGANVLTFGAGSRLTVL.

The chain joins TRBV6-5 to TRBJ1-6; D uncertain. This CDR3 comprises 15 residues. Germline CDR1 and CDR2: MNHEY and SVGAGI. The V end was cut by 1 base, the J end by 9 bases, with 13 bases between. The CDR3 region is CASSYYSSGGSPLHF. CDR3 in DNA: TGTGCCAGCAGTTACTACTCTTCGGGAGGTTCACCCCTCCACTTT.

The rearrangement joins TRBV28 to TRBJ2-3; 8 nucleotides agree with TRBD1. Germline assignment: CDR1 MDHEN and CDR2 SYDVKM. The V and J ends lost 7 bases and 1 base, in that order; junction bases with no gene match: 16. The length of the CDR3 is 18 residues. The CDR3 DNA reads as TGTGCCAGCACCGAAACCCTAGGACAGGGCTCTGGCACAGATACGCAGTATTTT. Its protein product is CASTETLGQGSGTDTQYF.

This chain uses TRBV19 with TRBJ2-3, with D perhaps TRBD2 (5 bases). Germline CDR1 LNHDA, CDR2 SQIVND (reference sequence). The V gene lost 5 bases and the J gene lost 2 bases, with 29 bases spanning the gap. This CDR3 has 20 amino acids. The CDR3 region has the DNA TGTGCCAGTAGTTCCCGCCGGGGTGGATATAAGCGCGATAACACAGATACGCAGTATTTT. Translating gives CASSSRRGGYKRDNTDTQYF.

The genes are TRBV5-1 and TRBJ1-1; a weak D match, TRBD1 (5 bases). V gave up 4 bases and J gave up 3 bases, with 13 bases separating them. The germline V gene has CDR1 SGHRS and CDR2 YFSETQ. CDR3 length: 14 residues. The CDR3 sequence: CASSTGTSYTEAFF. CDR3 nucleotide sequence: TGCGCCAGCAGCACCGGGACTAGCTACACTGAAGCTTTCTTT. Looking up the rest from reference TRBV5-1 and TRBJ1-1 gives the full variable domain: KAGVTQTPRYLIKTRGQQVTLSCSPISGHRSVSWYQQTPGQGLQFLFEYFSETQRNKGNFPGRFSGRQFSNSRSEMNVSTLELGDSALYLCASSTGTSYTEAFFGQGTRLTVV.

This clone has only one observation. This rearrangement joins TRBV7-2 to TRBJ1-4; 8 bases are shared with TRBD1. The trim removed 1 base at V and 8 bases at J, leaving 3 bases unmatched. The length of the CDR3 is 14 residues. Germline V lookup: CDR1 SGHTA, CDR2 FQGNSA. CDR3 coding DNA: TGTGCCAGCAGCTTAGGCACAGGGGGGGAAAAACTGTTTTTT. It encodes CASSLGTGGEKLFF.

V is TRBV11-3 and J is TRBJ2-1, with D unclear. This CDR3 comprises 15 residues. V was pared by 5 bases and J by 0 bases, with 11 bases between. Germline loops: CDR1 SGHNT, CDR2 YENEEA. CDR3 bases: TGTGCCAGCAGCCCCTCACCGAGCTCCTACAATGAGCAGTTCTTC. Residues: CASSPSPSSYNEQFF.